This is a list of T cell receptor beta chains from one sample in a study of human T cells and chemical hapten exposure. TCRdb analysed the RACE reads with MiXCR anew, one entry per CDR3 protein. The sample carries about 120,000 distinct CDR3 sequences, roughly 14% recorded once. The material sequenced was whole blood, taken in connection with sensitization to the hapten diphenylcyclopropenone (DPC). The source is a woman aged 18-35 years with alopecia areata. Some clones in this sample may be carry-over from other donors' samples. CDR3s include the opening cysteine and the closing phenylalanine or tryptophan. The order of the fields is J gene, CDR3 length, clone size, D gene, V gene, CDR3 protein, CDR3 DNA. D genes are given only for firm matches. Clone size, where shown, is once, few, many, or a class for clones that have expanded.

j_gene: TRBJ2-3; len: 13; abundance: .; d_gene: .; v_gene: TRBV20-1; CDR3aa: CSAYGHPTDTQYF; CDR3nt: TGCAGTGCTTATGGACACCCCACAGATACGCAGTATTTT
j_gene: TRBJ2-5; len: 18; abundance: .; d_gene: .; v_gene: TRBV21-1; CDR3aa: CASSKRSGPPRYQETQYF; CDR3nt: TGTGCCAGCAGCAAACGAAGCGGCCCACCTAGGTACCAAGAGACCCAGTACTTC
j_gene: TRBJ2-5; len: 14; abundance: .; d_gene: .; v_gene: TRBV18; CDR3aa: CASSHGRKQETQYF; CDR3nt: TGTGCCAGCTCGCACGGACGGAAGCAAGAGACCCAGTACTTC
j_gene: TRBJ1-2; len: 14; abundance: .; d_gene: TRBD1; v_gene: TRBV29-1; CDR3aa: CSDPGTGEGYGYTF; CDR3nt: TGCAGCGACCCCGGGACAGGGGAGGGGTATGGCTACACCTTC
j_gene: TRBJ2-3; len: 14; abundance: .; d_gene: .; v_gene: TRBV20-1; CDR3aa: CSAMEAGSTDTQYF; CDR3nt: TGCAGTGCCATGGAGGCAGGCAGCACAGATACGCAGTATTTT
j_gene: TRBJ1-3; len: 16; abundance: many; d_gene: .; v_gene: TRBV4-2; CDR3aa: CASSLSGRSSGNTIYF; CDR3nt: TGTGCCAGCAGCCTATCCGGACGGAGCTCTGGAAACACCATATATTTT
j_gene: TRBJ2-1; len: 16; abundance: .; d_gene: TRBD1; v_gene: TRBV5-6; CDR3aa: CVSSFYRGQTYNEQFF; CDR3nt: TGTGTCAGCAGCTTTTACAGGGGGCAAACCTACAATGAGCAGTTCTTC
j_gene: TRBJ1-4; len: 14; abundance: .; d_gene: .; v_gene: TRBV6-2/TRBV6-3; CDR3aa: CASSVPGPRVLLFF; CDR3nt: TGTGCCAGCAGCGTTCCGGGACCTAGGGTCCTACTGTTTTTT
j_gene: TRBJ1-4; len: 14; abundance: .; d_gene: .; v_gene: TRBV7-9; CDR3aa: CASTRTAPNEKLFF; CDR3nt: TGTGCCAGCACCCGGACGGCGCCTAATGAAAAACTGTTTTTT
j_gene: TRBJ2-5; len: 15; abundance: many; d_gene: TRBD2; v_gene: TRBV20-1; CDR3aa: CSARDGTSEVETQYF; CDR3nt: TGCAGTGCTAGAGATGGTACTAGCGAGGTAGAGACCCAGTACTTC
j_gene: TRBJ2-7; len: 13; abundance: few; d_gene: .; v_gene: TRBV20-1; CDR3aa: CSASFPSRFEQYF; CDR3nt: TGCAGTGCTAGTTTCCCTAGCCGGTTCGAGCAGTACTTC
j_gene: TRBJ2-3; len: 14; abundance: .; d_gene: .; v_gene: TRBV7-9; CDR3aa: CATTGELGTDTQYF; CDR3nt: TGTGCCACCACGGGGGAATTAGGCACAGATACGCAGTATTTT
j_gene: TRBJ1-1; len: 13; abundance: .; d_gene: TRBD1; v_gene: TRBV20-1; CDR3aa: CSASRGGNTEAFF; CDR3nt: TGCAGTGCTAGCAGGGGGGGGAACACTGAAGCTTTCTTT
j_gene: TRBJ2-5; len: 14; abundance: .; d_gene: .; v_gene: TRBV29-1; CDR3aa: CSVQARQGVETQYF; CDR3nt: TGCAGCGTTCAGGCCCGCCAGGGAGTAGAGACCCAGTACTTC
j_gene: TRBJ2-2; len: 14; abundance: few; d_gene: .; v_gene: TRBV5-4; CDR3aa: CASMLTRGSGELFF; CDR3nt: TGTGCCAGCATGTTGACTAGGGGGTCCGGGGAGCTGTTTTTT
j_gene: TRBJ2-1; len: 15; abundance: many; d_gene: .; v_gene: TRBV25-1; CDR3aa: CASSEGLNFGNEQFF; CDR3nt: TGTGCCAGCAGTGAGGGACTGAATTTTGGAAATGAGCAGTTCTTC
j_gene: TRBJ1-6; len: 15; abundance: few; d_gene: TRBD1; v_gene: TRBV6-5; CDR3aa: CASRTGPVYNSPLHF; CDR3nt: TGTGCCAGCAGGACAGGGCCCGTCTATAATTCACCCCTCCACTTT
j_gene: TRBJ2-1; len: 18; abundance: many; d_gene: TRBD2; v_gene: TRBV18; CDR3aa: CASSPEGPLKRGPNEQFF; CDR3nt: TGTGCCAGCTCACCAGAGGGGCCCCTAAAGCGGGGGCCCAATGAGCAGTTCTTC
j_gene: TRBJ2-7; len: 14; abundance: few; d_gene: .; v_gene: TRBV6-2/TRBV6-3; CDR3aa: CASSYGTLTYEQYF; CDR3nt: TGTGCCAGCAGTTACGGGACACTGACCTACGAGCAGTACTTC
j_gene: TRBJ2-3; len: 15; abundance: few; d_gene: TRBD2; v_gene: TRBV3-1; CDR3aa: CASSQRTSRTDTQYF; CDR3nt: TGTGCCAGCAGCCAAAGGACTAGTCGCACAGATACGCAGTATTTT
j_gene: TRBJ2-3; len: 15; abundance: .; d_gene: .; v_gene: TRBV7-2; CDR3aa: CASREDGVSTDTQYF; CDR3nt: TGTGCCAGCAGGGAAGACGGAGTTAGCACAGATACGCAGTATTTT
j_gene: TRBJ2-1; len: 17; abundance: few; d_gene: .; v_gene: TRBV20-1; CDR3aa: CSARDQGAGARNNEQFF; CDR3nt: TGCAGTGCTAGAGATCAAGGGGCCGGGGCCCGGAACAATGAGCAGTTCTTC
j_gene: TRBJ2-1; len: 12; abundance: .; d_gene: .; v_gene: TRBV5-5; CDR3aa: CASSLAAVEQFF; CDR3nt: TGTGCCAGCAGCTTGGCAGCGGTTGAGCAGTTCTTC
j_gene: TRBJ2-3; len: 15; abundance: few; d_gene: .; v_gene: TRBV20-1; CDR3aa: CSARDFGTGMNTQYF; CDR3nt: TGCAGTGCTAGAGATTTCGGGACTGGCATGAATACGCAGTATTTT
j_gene: TRBJ1-1; len: 11; abundance: few; d_gene: .; v_gene: TRBV18; CDR3aa: CASSPNTEAFF; CDR3nt: TGTGCCAGCTCACCAAACACTGAAGCTTTCTTT
j_gene: TRBJ1-1; len: 15; abundance: few; d_gene: .; v_gene: TRBV6-6; CDR3aa: CASSYQGRGNTEAFF; CDR3nt: TGTGCCAGCAGTTACCAAGGCAGGGGAAACACTGAAGCTTTCTTT
j_gene: TRBJ1-2; len: 13; abundance: few; d_gene: .; v_gene: TRBV6-6; CDR3aa: CASTTTENYGYTF; CDR3nt: TGTGCCAGCACCACGACGGAGAACTATGGCTACACCTTC
j_gene: TRBJ2-3; len: 11; abundance: .; d_gene: .; v_gene: TRBV4-1; CDR3aa: CASRSQDTQYF; CDR3nt: TGCGCCAGCAGATCCCAGGATACGCAGTATTTT
j_gene: TRBJ2-7; len: 11; abundance: .; d_gene: .; v_gene: TRBV7-2; CDR3aa: CASSQFREQYF; CDR3nt: TGTGCCAGTTCCCAATTTCGGGAGCAGTACTTC